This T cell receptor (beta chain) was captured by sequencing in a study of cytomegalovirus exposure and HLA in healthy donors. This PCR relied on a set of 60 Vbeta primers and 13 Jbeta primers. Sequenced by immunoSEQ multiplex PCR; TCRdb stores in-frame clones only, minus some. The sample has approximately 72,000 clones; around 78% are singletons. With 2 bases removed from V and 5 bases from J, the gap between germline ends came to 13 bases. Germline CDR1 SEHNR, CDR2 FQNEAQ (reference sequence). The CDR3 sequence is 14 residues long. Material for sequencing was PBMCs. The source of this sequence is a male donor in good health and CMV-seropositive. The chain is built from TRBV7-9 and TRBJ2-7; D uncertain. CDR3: CASSLLPVNHEQYF. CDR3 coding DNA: TGTGCCAGCAGCTTATTGCCGGTCAACCACGAGCAGTACTTC.